This T cell receptor beta chain was recorded in a study of identifying expanded T cells in peripheral blood. Libraries were prepared by immunoSEQ multiplex PCR; TCRdb keeps only in-frame clonotypes and omits some of them. Of fewer than 130,000 clones detected, roughly 89% appear once; the ten largest clones hold roughly 15%. The germline V and J ends were trimmed by 5 bases and 2 bases, with 7 bases remaining between them. This CDR3 comprises 12 residues. The germline CDR1 and CDR2 sequences are LNHDA and SQIVND (reference sequence). V gene TRBV19 combines with J gene TRBJ2-7; no clear D. The sequenced material came from blood. This receptor was taken from a person between 18 and 69 years old in good health. As DNA, the CDR3 is TGTGCCAGTAGTGACACAGCCTACGAGCAGTACTTC. Encoded protein: CASSDTAYEQYF.